This T cell receptor beta chain was sequenced in a study of T cells in tuberculosis. About the study: T cells were selected with CD1B tetramers loaded with glucose monomycolate. Study-level findings and limits: The TCR-beta difference was not significant; alpha differences partly reflected length. Samples were chosen by availability of cryopreserved specimens.

Generated by immunoSEQ multiplex PCR, the TCRdb table keeps only in-frame clones and is missing some. The repertoire holds about 34,000 clones, with roughly nine tenths as singletons. As for this clone: Antigen specificity is unknown.

Adolescents were screened for latent TB by skin test and IGRA. Trimming removed 3 bases from V and 6 bases from J; junction bases left unmatched: 10. Germline CDR1 is SGHAT and CDR2 is FQNNGV. The length of the CDR3 is 15 residues. The chain joins TRBV11-2 to TRBJ2-5; 7 bases are shared with TRBD2. This TCR derives from a donor aged 10-29 years with latent tuberculosis or without tuberculosis infection. Sequencing used PBMCs. CDR3 loop: CASSFGRGTEKTQYF. DNA of the CDR3: TGTGCCAGCAGCTTCGGGCGGGGGACCGAAAAGACCCAGTACTTC.